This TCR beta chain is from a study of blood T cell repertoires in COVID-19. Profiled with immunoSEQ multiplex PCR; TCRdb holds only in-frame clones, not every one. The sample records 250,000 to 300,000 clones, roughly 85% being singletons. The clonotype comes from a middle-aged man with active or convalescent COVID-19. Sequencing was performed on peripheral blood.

CDR3: CASSPPTPGTPETQYF. CDR3 DNA: TGTGCCAGCTCACCACCGACTCCCGGAACCCCCGAGACCCAGTACTTC. The rearrangement links TRBV18 to TRBJ2-5; no reliable D call. This CDR3 has 16 amino acids. Trimming pared 0 bases from V and 5 bases from J, leaving 16 bases between. CDR1 KGHSH and CDR2 LQKENI come from the germline V gene.